These 27 T cell receptor beta chains share one sample of origin, sequenced in a study of OX40 agonist ivuxolimab in advanced cancers. Sequencing used immunoSEQ multiplex PCR; TCRdb keeps in-frame clones, though not all of them. The sample carries tens of thousands of clones, around 84% recorded once. This specimen consisted of CD4+ or CD8+ T cells sorted from blood, obtained in a trial of the OX40 agonist ivuxolimab. Receptors originate from an adult with an advanced solid tumor such as melanoma, head and neck, liver or kidney cancer.

The chain employs TRBV4-3 and TRBJ1-2, with TRBD1 identical over 7 bases. V was clipped by 4 bases and J by 5 bases; unmatched bases: 7. The CDR3 spans 14 residues. The V gene's germline CDR1 is LGHNA and CDR2 YSLEER. In DNA form, the CDR3 reads TGCGCCAGCAGCCGGACGGGACAGCTTTATGGCTACACCTTC. Protein product: CASSRTGQLYGYTF.

The chain couples TRBV19 to TRBJ2-7, with a weak D call TRBD2 (6 bases). The CDR3 totals 14 residues. Trimming cost V 1 base and J 4 bases, with 11 bases left between them. Germline V gives CDR1 LNHDA, CDR2 SQIVND (reference sequence). The CDR3 reads CASSIGQGGYEQYF. CDR3 DNA sequence: TGTGCCAGTAGTATAGGCCAGGGAGGATACGAGCAGTACTTC.

V is TRBV4-3 and J is TRBJ1-1; possibly TRBD1 for D (6 bases). Between the trimmed V and J ends, which lost 0 bases and 7 bases, there was a span of 12 bases. Germline loops: CDR1 LGHNA, CDR2 YSLEER. The CDR3 runs to 14 residues. The CDR3 region is CASSQDDRRGEAFF. DNA of the CDR3: TGCGCCAGCAGCCAAGATGACCGCAGGGGTGAAGCTTTCTTT.

The chain links TRBV6-6 to TRBJ1-5; tentative D call: TRBD1 (5 bases). V was trimmed by 10 bases and J by 1 base, leaving 14 bases between them. Germline values: CDR1 MNHNY, CDR2 SVGAGI (reference sequence). The CDR3 contains 14 residues. The CDR3: CAIRQGRSNQPQHF. CDR3 sequence (DNA): TGTGCCATACGCCAGGGAAGAAGCAATCAGCCCCAGCATTTT.

V gene TRBV7-9 combines with J gene TRBJ2-7; TRBD2 aligns across 11 bases. V trimming: 4 bases; J trimming: 7 bases; junction bases outside the gene matches: 6. CDR1 is SEHNR and CDR2 is FQNEAQ in the germline V gene (reference sequence). This CDR3 is 14 amino acids long. The CDR3 region is CASSSTSGDREQYF. The CDR3 DNA is TGTGCCAGCAGCTCGACTAGCGGGGATCGTGAGCAGTACTTC.

V is TRBV10-3 and J is TRBJ1-2; D might be TRBD1 (6 bases). Germline lookup yields CDR1 ENHRY and CDR2 SYGVKD. V lost 3 bases and J 8 bases, leaving 19 bases between the germline ends. The CDR3 has 15 amino acids. The CDR3 DNA sequence: TGTGCCATCAGTGAAGGGTCAGGGGTATCTATGGGCTACACCTTC. Protein sequence: CAISEGSGVSMGYTF.

J is TRBJ2-7 and V is TRBV6-7, with 9 bases that match TRBD2. TRBV6-7 is reported as an ORF; its role is uncertain. This CDR3 has 15 amino acids. The V and J ends lost 8 bases and 3 bases, in that order; junction bases with no gene match: 11. The CDR3 loop reads CASQRLAGIIYEQYF. For the CDR3, the DNA is TGTGCCAGCCAGAGGCTAGCGGGAATTATCTACGAGCAGTACTTC.

This chain uses TRBV15 with TRBJ1-5; 9 nucleotides align to TRBD1. Germline V lookup: CDR1 LNHNV, CDR2 YYDKDF (reference sequence). J gave up 2 bases and V 1 base, and 9 bases lay outside the gene matches. The CDR3 is 18 residues long. CDR3 protein: CATSRGRQGDGGNQPQHF. DNA of the CDR3: TGTGCCACCAGCAGAGGTAGACAGGGGGACGGAGGCAATCAGCCCCAGCATTTT.

The rearrangement links TRBV7-8 to TRBJ2-3; no definite D call. CDR3 length equals 13 residues. Germline V gene lookup returns CDR1 SGHVS and CDR2 FQNEAQ. V gave up 7 bases and J gave up 6 bases, with 14 bases separating them. CDR3 loop: CASTELNSDTQYF. The CDR3 nucleotides read TGTGCCAGCACCGAATTAAATTCCGATACGCAGTATTTT.

The J gene is TRBJ2-5, the V gene TRBV5-4, with TRBD2 matching 10 bases. The DNA end is more similar to TRBJ2-7, so the J call may be wrong. The germline gives CDR1 SGHNT, CDR2 YYREEE (reference sequence). The CDR3 is 15 amino acids. Here the CDR3 reads CASRFGLADMYEQYF. CDR3 bases: TGTGCCAGCAGATTCGGACTAGCGGATATGTACGAGCAGTACTTC.

The chain is built from TRBV7-2 and TRBJ2-1; D ambiguous. Per the germline V gene, CDR1 is SGHTA and CDR2 is FQGNSA. With 5 bases removed from V and 0 bases from J, the gap between germline ends came to 11 bases. This CDR3 is 15 amino acids long. Here the CDR3 reads CASSRNPRSYNEQFF. The CDR3 DNA reads TGTGCCAGCAGCCGGAATCCCCGCTCCTACAATGAGCAGTTCTTC.

The CDR3 bases are TGCGCCAGCAGCCAAGGCGAGGGGAGAGCTTTCTTT. Translated, it gives CASSQGEGRAFF. This rearrangement joins TRBV4-1 to TRBJ1-1, with a possible D match to TRBD1 (5 bases). The germline V gene encodes CDR1 MGHRA and CDR2 YSYEKL. The CDR3 has 12 residues. Trimming took off 1 base at V and 10 bases at J, with 10 bases between the two ends.

The rearrangement joins TRBV4-3 to TRBJ1-5, with D perhaps TRBD1 (5 bases). V lost 0 bases and J 3 bases, leaving 6 bases between the germline ends. CDR1 and CDR2 from the germline V gene are LGHNA and YSLEER. CDR3 size: 14 residues. The CDR3 DNA follows: TGCGCCAGCAGCCAAGAGACAGACAATCAGCCCCAGCATTTT. Amino acid sequence: CASSQETDNQPQHF.

This clone was seen only once. The CDR3 region is CAWSAAYVGNTIYF. The DNA for the CDR3 is TGTGCCTGGAGTGCCGCCTACGTTGGAAACACCATATATTTT. The chain links TRBV30 to TRBJ1-3; D is uncertain. V was clipped by 1 base and J by 3 bases, with 10 bases between them. CDR3 size: 14 residues. CDR1 GTSNPN and CDR2 SVGIG come from the germline V gene (reference sequence).

The sample holds a few counts of this clone. The rearrangement links TRBV19 to TRBJ1-2; 12 bases align to TRBD1. The CDR3 has 14 amino acids. Germline CDR1 is LNHDA and CDR2 is SQIVND (reference sequence). V shed 7 bases and J 7 bases; nucleotides not matched to a gene: 7. The CDR3 DNA sequence: TGTGCCAGTAACGGGGGACAGGGGGCGCTTGGCTACACCTTC. It is translated as CASNGGQGALGYTF. The full variable domain, its missing parts supplied by reference TRBV19 and TRBJ1-2, is DGGITQSPKYLFRKEGQNVTLSCEQNLNHDAMYWYRQDPGQGLRLIYYSQIVNDFQKGDIAEGYSVSREKKESFPLTVTSAQKNPTAFYLCASNGGQGALGYTFGSGTRLTVV.

The chain recombines TRBV6-1 with TRBJ1-2, with D hard to call. The CDR3 length is 11 residues. The V gene's germline CDR1 is MNHNS and CDR2 SASEGT. Trimming cost V 4 bases and J 8 bases, with 8 bases left between them. The CDR3 loop reads CASSASRGYTF. The CDR3 DNA reads as TGTGCCAGCAGTGCGTCACGGGGCTACACCTTC.

The V and J genes are TRBV11-3 and TRBJ2-7; TRBD1 matches at 7 bases. Germline V lookup: CDR1 SGHNT, CDR2 YENEEA. The CDR3 length is 16 residues. The junction had 16 bases not matched to a gene; V was cut back by 2 bases and J by 9 bases. The chain's CDR3 is CASSLIRGQAWSLQYF. The CDR3 DNA follows: TGTGCCAGCAGCTTAATCAGAGGACAGGCTTGGAGTCTGCAGTACTTC.

The rearrangement joins TRBV15 to TRBJ1-5, with 7 bases lining up with TRBD1. The ends lost 3 bases at V and 3 bases at J; junction bases unmatched: 11. This CDR3 region has 17 residues. CDR1 is LNHNV and CDR2 is YYDKDF in the germline V gene (reference sequence). This chain's CDR3 is CATSSGRGADNNQPQHF. DNA for the CDR3: TGTGCCACCAGCAGCGGCAGGGGGGCTGATAACAATCAGCCCCAGCATTTT.

The chain joins TRBV5-6 to TRBJ2-7; unclear D gene. Germline CDR1 SGHDT, CDR2 YYEEEE. The CDR3 covers 14 residues. Trimming removed 0 bases from V and 2 bases from J, with 9 bases in between. The CDR3 region is CASSLGGTTYEQYF. The CDR3 nucleotides are TGTGCCAGCAGCTTGGGTGGAACGACCTACGAGCAGTACTTC.

The J gene is TRBJ2-1, the V gene TRBV2; D is perhaps TRBD1 (6 bases). V was pared by 4 bases and J by 7 bases, with 17 bases between. The length of the CDR3 is 15 residues. Germline assignment: CDR1 SNHLY and CDR2 FYNNEI. The CDR3 region has the DNA TGTGCCAGCAGTGGCCCCGCTGTGGGGGCTAATGAGCAGTTCTTC. Translation: CASSGPAVGANEQFF.

The V and J genes are TRBV7-2 and TRBJ2-5, with unresolved D. The germline V gene has CDR1 SGHTA and CDR2 FQGNSA. The CDR3 consists of 16 residues. Trimming removed 0 bases at V and 0 bases at J, with 11 bases between. The CDR3 DNA follows: TGTGCCAGCAGCTTAGCGGCAGGAGAATACCAAGAGACCCAGTACTTC. Translated: CASSLAAGEYQETQYF.

The gene calls are TRBV4-3 and TRBJ2-3; TRBD2 matches 13 bases. The CDR3 loop spans 16 amino acids. Germline CDR1 and CDR2: LGHNA and YSLEER. Trimming removed 1 base from V and 6 bases from J; junction bases left unmatched: 4. Written as DNA, the CDR3 is TGCGCCAGCAGCCAAGGACTAGCGGGAGGTGTCGATACGCAGTATTTT. This gives the protein CASSQGLAGGVDTQYF.

This clone was detected only a few times. The chain joins TRBV9 to TRBJ1-1; D not certain. CDR3 length: 13 amino acids. Germline-derived CDR1 and CDR2 are SGDLS and YYNGEE. Between the trimmed V and J ends, which lost 0 bases and 1 base, there was a span of 4 bases. The CDR3 spells CASSVVSNTEAFF. The CDR3 DNA reads TGTGCCAGCAGCGTAGTCTCGAACACTGAAGCTTTCTTT.

This chain joins TRBV9 and TRBJ2-1; perhaps TRBD2 as D (6 bases). Germline V gives CDR1 SGDLS, CDR2 YYNGEE. The germline V and J ends were trimmed by 0 bases and 6 bases, with 16 bases remaining between them. CDR3 length: 16 amino acids. CDR3 DNA: TGTGCCAGCAGCGTAGGTCCCCTAGCGTTCTCCAATGAGCAGTTCTTC. Its protein is CASSVGPLAFSNEQFF.

The rearrangement links TRBV30 to TRBJ2-7, with TRBD2 as a possible D gene (5 bases). The CDR3 has 11 residues. Germline CDR1 and CDR2: GTSNPN and SVGIG (reference sequence). V lost 3 bases, J lost 4 bases, and 7 bases lay in between. CDR3 residues: CAWSSGYEQYF. CDR3 sequence (DNA): TGTGCCTGGAGCTCGGGGTACGAGCAGTACTTC. Based on the CDR3 plus reference TRBV30 and TRBJ2-7, the full variable domain is SQTIHQWPATLVQPVGSPLSLECTVEGTSNPNLYWYRQAAGRGLQLLFYSVGIGQISSEVPQNLSASRPQDRQFILSSKKLLLSDSGFYLCAWSSGYEQYFGPGTRLTVT.

The CDR3 reads CASSLEDRSYEQYF. The CDR3 coding sequence is TGTGCCAGCAGCTTAGAAGACAGGTCCTACGAGCAGTACTTC. The chain uses TRBV7-8 and TRBJ2-5; possible D gene TRBD1, 6 bases. The J call may be wrong; the DNA end is better matched by TRBJ2-7. The CDR3 has 14 residues. Germline V gene lookup returns CDR1 SGHVS and CDR2 FQNEAQ.

This rearrangement joins TRBV19 to TRBJ1-5; a weak D match, TRBD1 (6 bases). V was shortened by 6 bases and J by 11 bases, with 23 bases between the two germline ends. From germline, CDR1 is LNHDA and CDR2 SQIVND (reference sequence). This CDR3 is built from 15 residues. DNA of the CDR3: TGTGCCAGTAGATCAGTCGTGGCAGGGGAGGCAGCCCAGCATTTT. Translation: CASRSVVAGEAAQHF.